This T cell receptor beta chain is drawn from a study of naive and memory T cell subsets. Findings of the study overall: The power law exponent of TCR abundance differed between naive and memory cells.

The beta constant-region primer was an equimolar mix of two oligonucleotides covering TRBC1 and TRBC2. Ligated cDNA was amplified by four rounds of PCR with nested alpha and beta constant-region primers and SP2. Each CDR3 protein is one row after TCRdb ran MiXCR on the UMI-ligation and nested PCR reads. The table shows around 130,000 distinct CDR3 sequences, with 35% to 40% occurring only once. This clonotype appeared a few times. Its antigen remains unidentified. The CDR3 length is 16 residues. The germline gives CDR1 DFQATT, CDR2 SNEGSKA (reference sequence). V dropped 7 bases and J dropped 3; count of bases not matched to a gene: 14. CD4+ T cell IFNgamma after overnight CMV lysate exposure gave donor CMV status. Cells stained for CD3, CD4, CD8, CD45RA, CD27 and viability were sorted into four CD45RA/CD27 subsets.

Sequencing used central memory CD4+ T cells from blood. This TCR derives from a human donor in good health. V is TRBV20-1 and J is TRBJ2-5; TRBD1 matches at 10 bases. The CDR3 sequence is CSGSGQGIRGEETQYF. The CDR3 coding sequence is TGCAGTGGGTCGGGACAGGGGATTCGGGGTGAAGAGACCCAGTACTTC.